This TCR beta chain comes out of a study of cytomegalovirus exposure and HLA in healthy donors. V dropped 6 bases and J dropped 6 bases, with 13 bases sitting between them. The CDR3 runs 13 residues. In germline, CDR1 is SGDLS, CDR2 YYNGEE. This clone appeared once. PCR used 60 Vbeta primers and 13 Jbeta primers. TCRdb's copy holds only in-frame clones and misses some; the assay was immunoSEQ multiplex PCR. This table holds roughly 100,000 clones, 75% found once. The sample taken for sequencing was PBMCs. The rearrangement uses TRBV9 and TRBJ2-1; TRBD2 is a possible D gene (6 bases). The sequence was obtained from a male donor in good health and CMV-seropositive. The CDR3 is CASKGGWGNEQFF. For the CDR3, the DNA is TGTGCCAGCAAGGGAGGTTGGGGCAATGAGCAGTTCTTC.